This TCR beta chain was retrieved from a study of T cell responses to AZD1222 COVID-19 vaccine (dated by TCRdb to the early 2020s). Regarding the complete study: AZD1222 recipients with second doses at about 4 weeks or about 12 weeks were pooled, because spike-specific TCR depth and breadth did not differ between schedules. A total of 230 to 250 trial participants underwent TCR sequencing, of whom under 220 had received two doses of AZD1222 and approximately 25 had received two doses of the MenACWY control vaccine. Trial participants were enrolled into age subgroups of 18-55, 56-69 and 70-plus years, which contained 148, 28 and 57 TCR-sequenced participants, respectively. Beyond this particular receptor, the publication reports: Epitopes outside the regions mutated in the B.1.351 and B.1.1.7 variants were reportedly recognized by nearly half of the unique spike-specific TCRs. The vaccine-associated CD4 TCRs covered the entire spike protein, and the dominant responses fell in regions 160-218 and 743-854. Conclusions about previously exposed vaccinees were limited because only six AZD1222 recipients were SARS-CoV-2 seropositive at baseline. Participants were mostly white British, with more females than males. The authors suggested clonal diversity may have been underestimated. After two AZD1222 doses, spike-specific TCR breadth and depth were significantly higher than at day 0 and than in MenACWY recipients. The 56-69-year group was small, and its depth increase did not reach significance, likely because of low power. Because no samples from the day 14 peak response were available, repertoires could be characterized only after the peak T cell response.

Trimming costs V 0 bases and J 2 bases, and their ends lie 1 base apart. CDR1 and CDR2 are drawn from the germline V gene (reference sequence): DFQATT, SNEGSKA. Including cysteine and phenylalanine, the CDR3 has 11 amino acids. Only the CDR3 DNA is retained, 33 bases long and in frame from the first base. The CDR3 regions of human TCRbeta chains were subjected to immunosequencing. Regarding the original processing steps: Repertoire TCRs were checked for matches against a reference library of SARS-CoV-2-specific TCRs that had been generated using the MIRA antigen-specificity platform. Breadth meant the fraction of unique TCRs that were SARS-CoV-2-associated, whereas depth meant the fraction of total T cells that were SARS-CoV-2-associated. Using the MIRA data, every spike-specific TCR was mapped to the spike region that the TCR reacted to and assigned to either a CD4 or a CD8 class. Log10-transformed breadth and depth values were compared by one-way ANOVA with Sidak's multiple comparisons tests. TCRdb mirrors the immuneACCESS table, restricted to in-frame sequences. Some clones are absent from its copies; in checked studies, under half trace to an unresolved V gene, and the reason for the others is unknown. The V and J calls and clone size were taken over from that table, and D and trimming were inferred from the DNA. In this sample the table shows about 110,000 clones, 90% of which occur a single time. Of the sample, less than 6% falls within the top ten clones.

On this clone itself: The clone's antigen remains unknown. No base quality information exists; no much larger clone differs at one position.

Taken with the paper, the label for time point translates to: baseline before first vaccination. Samples from vaccinated people were obtained from the UK trials COV001 and COV002, which included a single-blind randomized controlled phase 2/3 trial of AZD1222 (ChAdOx1 nCoV-19) in healthy adults. For TCRbeta chain sequencing, PBMC samples from trial participants were taken at day 0 and at day 28 after the second dose. The source of this sequence is an adult in good health. Sequenced here: peripheral blood, sampled on day 0 of AZD1222 vaccination. Recombination joined TRBV20-1 with TRBJ1-2; the D gene cannot be resolved reliably. This receptor carries the CDR3 CSARENYGYTF. Read as DNA, the sequence is TGCAGTGCTAGAGAGAACTATGGCTACACCTTC.